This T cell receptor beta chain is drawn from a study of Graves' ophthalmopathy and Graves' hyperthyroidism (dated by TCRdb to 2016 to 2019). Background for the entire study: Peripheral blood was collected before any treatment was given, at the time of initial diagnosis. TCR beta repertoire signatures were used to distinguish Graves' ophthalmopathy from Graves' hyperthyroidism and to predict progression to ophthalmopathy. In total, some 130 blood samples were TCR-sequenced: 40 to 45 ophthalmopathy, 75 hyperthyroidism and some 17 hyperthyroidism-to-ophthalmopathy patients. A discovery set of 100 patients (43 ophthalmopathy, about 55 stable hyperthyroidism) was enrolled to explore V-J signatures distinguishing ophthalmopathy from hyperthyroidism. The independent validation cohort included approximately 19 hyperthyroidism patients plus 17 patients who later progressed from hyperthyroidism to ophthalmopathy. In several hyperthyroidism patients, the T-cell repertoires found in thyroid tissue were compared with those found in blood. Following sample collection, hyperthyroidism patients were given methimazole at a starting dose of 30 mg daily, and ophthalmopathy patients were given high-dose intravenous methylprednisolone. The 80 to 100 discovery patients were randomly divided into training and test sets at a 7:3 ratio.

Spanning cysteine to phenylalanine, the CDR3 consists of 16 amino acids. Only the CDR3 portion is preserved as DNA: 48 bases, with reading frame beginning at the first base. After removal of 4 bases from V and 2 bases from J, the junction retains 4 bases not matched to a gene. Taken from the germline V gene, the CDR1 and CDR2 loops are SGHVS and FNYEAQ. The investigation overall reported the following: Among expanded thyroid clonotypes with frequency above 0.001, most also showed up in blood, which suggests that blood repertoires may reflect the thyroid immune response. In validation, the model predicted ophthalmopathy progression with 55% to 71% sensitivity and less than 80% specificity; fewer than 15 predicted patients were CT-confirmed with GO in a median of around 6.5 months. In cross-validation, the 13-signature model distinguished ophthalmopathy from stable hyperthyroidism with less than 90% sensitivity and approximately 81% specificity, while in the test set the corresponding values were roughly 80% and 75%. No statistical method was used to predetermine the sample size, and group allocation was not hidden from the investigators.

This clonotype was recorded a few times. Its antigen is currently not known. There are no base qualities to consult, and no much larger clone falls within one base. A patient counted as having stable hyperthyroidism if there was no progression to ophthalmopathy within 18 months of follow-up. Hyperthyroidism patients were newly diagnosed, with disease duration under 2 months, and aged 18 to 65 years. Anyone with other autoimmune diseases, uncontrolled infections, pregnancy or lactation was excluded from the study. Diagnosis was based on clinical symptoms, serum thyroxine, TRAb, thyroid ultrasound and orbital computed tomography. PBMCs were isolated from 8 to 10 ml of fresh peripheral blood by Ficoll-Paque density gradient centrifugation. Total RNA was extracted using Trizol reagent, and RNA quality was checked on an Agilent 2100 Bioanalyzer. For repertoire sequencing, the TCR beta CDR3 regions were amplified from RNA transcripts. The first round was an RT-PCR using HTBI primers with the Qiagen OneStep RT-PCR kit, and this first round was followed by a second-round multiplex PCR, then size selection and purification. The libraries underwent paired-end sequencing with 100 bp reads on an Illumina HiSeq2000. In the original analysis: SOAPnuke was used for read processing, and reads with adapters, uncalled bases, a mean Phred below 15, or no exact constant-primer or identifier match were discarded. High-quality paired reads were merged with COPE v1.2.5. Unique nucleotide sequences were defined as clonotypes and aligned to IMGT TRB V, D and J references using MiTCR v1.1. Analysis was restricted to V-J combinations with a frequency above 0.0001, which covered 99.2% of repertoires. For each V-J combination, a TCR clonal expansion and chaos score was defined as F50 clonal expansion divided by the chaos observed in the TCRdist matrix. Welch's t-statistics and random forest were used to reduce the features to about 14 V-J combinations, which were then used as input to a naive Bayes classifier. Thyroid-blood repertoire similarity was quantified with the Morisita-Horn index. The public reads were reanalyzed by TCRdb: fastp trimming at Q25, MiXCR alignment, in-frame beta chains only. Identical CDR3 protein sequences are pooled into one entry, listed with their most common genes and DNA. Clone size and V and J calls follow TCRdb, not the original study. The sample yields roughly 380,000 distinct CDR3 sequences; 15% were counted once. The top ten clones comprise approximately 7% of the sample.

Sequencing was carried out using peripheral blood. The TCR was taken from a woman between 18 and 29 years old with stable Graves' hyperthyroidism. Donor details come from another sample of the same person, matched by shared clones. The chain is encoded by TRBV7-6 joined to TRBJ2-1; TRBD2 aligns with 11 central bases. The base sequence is TGTGCCAGCAGCTCAGGGACTAGCGGAGCCTACAATGAGCAGTTCTTC. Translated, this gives CASSSGTSGAYNEQFF.